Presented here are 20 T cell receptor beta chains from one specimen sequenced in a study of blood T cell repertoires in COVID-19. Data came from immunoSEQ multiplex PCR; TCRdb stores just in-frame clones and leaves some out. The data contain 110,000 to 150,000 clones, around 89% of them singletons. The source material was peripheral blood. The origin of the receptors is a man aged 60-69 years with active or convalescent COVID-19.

The CDR3 here is CASSLEARRLNTEAFF. CDR3 DNA: TGTGCCAGCAGCTTGGAGGCCCGGAGATTAAACACTGAAGCTTTCTTT. This chain links TRBV5-6 with TRBJ1-1; D gene unclear. The ends were cut back, 0 bases at V and 2 bases at J, with 14 bases in the middle. From germline, CDR1 is SGHDT and CDR2 YYEEEE. CDR3 length: 16 amino acids.

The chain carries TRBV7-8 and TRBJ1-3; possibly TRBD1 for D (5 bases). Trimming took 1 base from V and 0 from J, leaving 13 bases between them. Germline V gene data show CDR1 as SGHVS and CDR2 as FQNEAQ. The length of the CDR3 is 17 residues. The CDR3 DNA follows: TGTGCCAGCAGCTTAGGGGCAGGGTTGCTCTCTGGAAACACCATATATTTT. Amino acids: CASSLGAGLLSGNTIYF.

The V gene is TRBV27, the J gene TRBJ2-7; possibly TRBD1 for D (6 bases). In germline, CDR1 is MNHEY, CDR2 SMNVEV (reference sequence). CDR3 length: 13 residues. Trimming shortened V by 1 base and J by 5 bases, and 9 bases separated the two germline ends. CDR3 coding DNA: TGTGCCAGCAGTTTATGGCAGGGGCACGAGCAGTACTTC. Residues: CASSLWQGHEQYF.

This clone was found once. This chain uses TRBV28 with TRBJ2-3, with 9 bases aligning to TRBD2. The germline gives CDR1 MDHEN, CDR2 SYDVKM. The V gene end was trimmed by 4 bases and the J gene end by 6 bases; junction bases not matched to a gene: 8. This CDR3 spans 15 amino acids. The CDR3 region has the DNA TGTGCCAGCAGTTCCGGGCGGGAGGGCCGGGATACGCAGTATTTT. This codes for CASSSGREGRDTQYF. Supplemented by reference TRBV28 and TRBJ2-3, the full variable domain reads DVKVTQSSRYLVKRTGEKVFLECVQDMDHENMFWYRQDPGLGLRLIYFSYDVKMKEKGDIPEGYSVSREKKERFSLILESASTNQTSMYLCASSSGREGRDTQYFGPGTRLTVL.

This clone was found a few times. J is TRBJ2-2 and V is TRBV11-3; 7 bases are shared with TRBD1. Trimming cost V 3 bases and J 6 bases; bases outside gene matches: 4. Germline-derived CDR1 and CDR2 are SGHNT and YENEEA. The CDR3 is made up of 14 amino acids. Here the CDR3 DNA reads TGTGCCAGCAGCTTTGACAGGGAAGCCGGGGAGCTGTTTTTT. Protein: CASSFDREAGELFF. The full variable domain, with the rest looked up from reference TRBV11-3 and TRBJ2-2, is EAGVVQSPRYKIIEKKQPVAFWCNPISGHNTLYWYLQNLGQGPELLIRYENEEAVDDSQLPKDRFSAERLKGVDSTLKIQPAELGDSAVYLCASSFDREAGELFFGEGSRLTVL.

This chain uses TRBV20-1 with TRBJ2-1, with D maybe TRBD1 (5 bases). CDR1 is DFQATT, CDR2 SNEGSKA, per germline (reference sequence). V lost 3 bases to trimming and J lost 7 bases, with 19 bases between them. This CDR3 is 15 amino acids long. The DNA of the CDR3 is TGCAGTGCTAGTTTGGGGCGGATAGTGGGAAATGAGCAGTTCTTC. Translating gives CSASLGRIVGNEQFF.

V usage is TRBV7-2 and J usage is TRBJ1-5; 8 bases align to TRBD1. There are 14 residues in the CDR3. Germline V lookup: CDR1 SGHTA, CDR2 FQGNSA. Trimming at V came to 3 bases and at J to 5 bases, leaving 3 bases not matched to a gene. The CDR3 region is CASSFMTGDQPQHF. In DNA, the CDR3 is TGTGCCAGCAGCTTCATGACAGGGGATCAGCCCCAGCATTTT.

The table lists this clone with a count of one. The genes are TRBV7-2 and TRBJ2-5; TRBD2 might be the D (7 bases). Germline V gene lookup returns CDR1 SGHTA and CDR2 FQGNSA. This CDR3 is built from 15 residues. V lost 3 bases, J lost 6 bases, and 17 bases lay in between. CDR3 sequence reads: CASSFGGGGSKTQYF. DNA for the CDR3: TGTGCCAGCAGCTTTGGTGGGGGGGGCAGCAAGACCCAGTACTTC.

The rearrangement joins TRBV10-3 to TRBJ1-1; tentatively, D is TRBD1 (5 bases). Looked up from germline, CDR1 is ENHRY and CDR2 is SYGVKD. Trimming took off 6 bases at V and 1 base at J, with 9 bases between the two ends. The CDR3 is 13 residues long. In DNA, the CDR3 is TGTGCCATCAGGATGACAGAGAACACTGAAGCTTTCTTT. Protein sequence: CAIRMTENTEAFF.

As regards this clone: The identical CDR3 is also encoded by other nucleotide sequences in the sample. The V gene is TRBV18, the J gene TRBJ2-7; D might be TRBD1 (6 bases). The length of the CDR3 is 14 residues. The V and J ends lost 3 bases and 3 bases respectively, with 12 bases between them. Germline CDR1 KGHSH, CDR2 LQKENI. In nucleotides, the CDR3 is TGTGCCAGCTCACCCAACAGGGACAACTACGAGCAGTACTTC. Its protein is CASSPNRDNYEQYF.

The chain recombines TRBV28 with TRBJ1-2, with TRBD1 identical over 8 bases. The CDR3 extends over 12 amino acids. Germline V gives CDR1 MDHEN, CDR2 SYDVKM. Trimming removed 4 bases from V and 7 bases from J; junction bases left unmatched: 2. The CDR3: CASSSTGAGYTF. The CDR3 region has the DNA TGTGCCAGCAGTTCGACAGGGGCTGGCTACACCTTC.

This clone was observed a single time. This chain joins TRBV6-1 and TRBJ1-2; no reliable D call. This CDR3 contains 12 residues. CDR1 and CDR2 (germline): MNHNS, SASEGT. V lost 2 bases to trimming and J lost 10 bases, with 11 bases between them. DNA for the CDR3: TGTGCCAGCAGTGAAATGGAGGGAACCTACACCTTC. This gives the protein CASSEMEGTYTF.

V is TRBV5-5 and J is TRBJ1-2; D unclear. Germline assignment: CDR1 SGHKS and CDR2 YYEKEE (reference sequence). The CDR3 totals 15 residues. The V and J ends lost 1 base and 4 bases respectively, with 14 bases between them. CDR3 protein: CASSLQSGPLYGYTF. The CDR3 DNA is TGTGCCAGCAGCTTGCAGTCAGGCCCCCTCTATGGCTACACCTTC.

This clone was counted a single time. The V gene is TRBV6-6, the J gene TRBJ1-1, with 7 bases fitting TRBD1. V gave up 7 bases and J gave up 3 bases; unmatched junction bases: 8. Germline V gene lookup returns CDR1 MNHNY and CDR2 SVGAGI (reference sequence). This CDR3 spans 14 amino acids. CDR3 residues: CASTKDRAYTEAFF. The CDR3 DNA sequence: TGTGCCAGCACCAAAGACAGGGCCTACACTGAAGCTTTCTTT.

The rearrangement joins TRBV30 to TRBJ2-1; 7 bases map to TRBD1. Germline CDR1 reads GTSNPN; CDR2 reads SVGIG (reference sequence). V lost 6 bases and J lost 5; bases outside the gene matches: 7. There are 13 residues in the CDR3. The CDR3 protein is CACKVDRDNEQFF. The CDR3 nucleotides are TGTGCCTGTAAAGTAGACAGGGACAATGAGCAGTTCTTC.

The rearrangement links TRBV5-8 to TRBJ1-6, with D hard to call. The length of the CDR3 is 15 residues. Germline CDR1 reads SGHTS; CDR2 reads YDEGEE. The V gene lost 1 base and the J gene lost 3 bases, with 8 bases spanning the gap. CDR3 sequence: CASSLRRFYNSPLHF. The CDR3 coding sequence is TGTGCCAGCAGCTTGCGGAGGTTCTATAATTCACCCCTCCACTTT.

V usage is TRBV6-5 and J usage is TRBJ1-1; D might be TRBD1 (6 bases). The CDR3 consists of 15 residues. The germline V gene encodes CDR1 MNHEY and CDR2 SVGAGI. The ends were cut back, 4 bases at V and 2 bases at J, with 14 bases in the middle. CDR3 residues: CASSSFRTVNTEAFF. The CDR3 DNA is TGTGCCAGCAGTTCTTTCAGGACAGTCAACACTGAAGCTTTCTTT.

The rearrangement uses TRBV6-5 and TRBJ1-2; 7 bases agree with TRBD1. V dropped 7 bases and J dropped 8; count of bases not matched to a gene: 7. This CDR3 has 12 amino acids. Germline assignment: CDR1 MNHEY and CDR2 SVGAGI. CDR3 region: CASILPGGGYTF. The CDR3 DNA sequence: TGTGCCAGCATTCTCCCAGGGGGAGGCTACACCTTC.

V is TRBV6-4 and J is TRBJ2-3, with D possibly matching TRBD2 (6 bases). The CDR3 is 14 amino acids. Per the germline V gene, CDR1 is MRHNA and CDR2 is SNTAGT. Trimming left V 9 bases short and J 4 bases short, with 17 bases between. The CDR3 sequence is CASSREMGPDTQYF. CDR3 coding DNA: TGTGCCAGTTCACGGGAGATGGGGCCAGATACGCAGTATTTT.

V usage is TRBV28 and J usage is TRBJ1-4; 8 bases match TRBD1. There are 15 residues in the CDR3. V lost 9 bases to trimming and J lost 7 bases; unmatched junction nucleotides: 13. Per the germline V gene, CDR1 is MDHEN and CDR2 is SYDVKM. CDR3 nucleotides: TGTGCCAGTAAAACGGGGCAGGGGGCTTCTGAAAAACTGTTTTTT. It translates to CASKTGQGASEKLFF.